The 6 T cell receptor beta chains below come from one sample, sequenced in a study of cytomegalovirus exposure and HLA in healthy donors. PCR was performed using 60 Vbeta and 13 Jbeta primers. TCRdb's table, derived via immunoSEQ multiplex PCR, lists solely in-frame clones and lacks some. The sample shows some 140,000 clones, approximately 80% of them seen only once. Sequencing input: PBMCs. These receptors came from a man younger than 40 in good health and CMV-seronegative.

The V and J genes are TRBV28 and TRBJ2-7; D is possibly TRBD2 (6 bases). The V gene lost 6 bases and the J gene lost 6 bases, with 21 bases spanning the gap. There are 15 residues in the CDR3. Germline CDR1 is MDHEN and CDR2 is SYDVKM. As DNA, the CDR3 is TGTGCCAGCAGCTCCGGCGGAGGGCTTGCTTTCGAGCAGTACTTC. Its translation is CASSSGGGLAFEQYF. Variable domain in full (rest from reference TRBV28 and TRBJ2-7): DVKVTQSSRYLVKRTGEKVFLECVQDMDHENMFWYRQDPGLGLRLIYFSYDVKMKEKGDIPEGYSVSREKKERFSLILESASTNQTSMYLCASSSGGGLAFEQYFGPGTRLTVT.

The rearrangement joins TRBV5-1 to TRBJ1-3, with D perhaps TRBD1 (6 bases). This CDR3 region has 14 residues. CDR1 is SGHRS and CDR2 is YFSETQ in the germline V gene. V was shortened by 4 bases and J by 4 bases, with 12 bases between the two germline ends. This CDR3 reads CASSPRTDGNTIYF. The DNA of the CDR3 is TGCGCCAGCAGCCCCCGGACAGACGGAAACACCATATATTTT.

A few counts support this clone. The rearrangement links TRBV6-4 to TRBJ1-2; 7 bases are shared with TRBD1. There are 16 residues in the CDR3. Germline-derived CDR1 and CDR2 are MRHNA and SNTAGT. Germline trimming cut 5 bases from V and 5 bases from J; bases unmatched to any gene: 14. The CDR3 coding sequence is TGTGCCAGCAGTCCTTTACCGGGGGACAGCCGTTATGGCTACACCTTC. This encodes CASSPLPGDSRYGYTF.

The V and J genes are TRBV2 and TRBJ1-5; 9 nucleotides line up with TRBD1. Germline lookup yields CDR1 SNHLY and CDR2 FYNNEI. Trimming at V came to 7 bases and at J to 3 bases, leaving 7 bases not matched to a gene. The CDR3 has 15 residues. The CDR3 sequence: CASTPGTGNNQPQHF. The CDR3 DNA is TGTGCCAGCACCCCCGGGACAGGGAACAATCAGCCCCAGCATTTT.

V is TRBV30 and J is TRBJ1-2; TRBD1 matches at 7 bases. V dropped 2 bases and J dropped 6; count of bases not matched to a gene: 12. The germline CDR1 and CDR2 sequences are GTSNPN and SVGIG (reference sequence). The CDR3 loop spans 15 amino acids. The CDR3 loop is CAWSNRARGSDGYTF. CDR3 nucleotide sequence: TGTGCCTGGAGTAACCGGGCCAGGGGGAGCGATGGCTACACCTTC.

The V gene is TRBV28, the J gene TRBJ2-7; unclear D gene. The CDR3 is made up of 13 amino acids. V dropped 6 bases and J dropped 4 bases, with 13 bases sitting between them. Looked up from germline, CDR1 is MDHEN and CDR2 is SYDVKM. CDR3 region: CASRVPRTYEQYF. CDR3 nucleotides: TGTGCCAGCAGAGTCCCTAGAACGTACGAGCAGTACTTC.